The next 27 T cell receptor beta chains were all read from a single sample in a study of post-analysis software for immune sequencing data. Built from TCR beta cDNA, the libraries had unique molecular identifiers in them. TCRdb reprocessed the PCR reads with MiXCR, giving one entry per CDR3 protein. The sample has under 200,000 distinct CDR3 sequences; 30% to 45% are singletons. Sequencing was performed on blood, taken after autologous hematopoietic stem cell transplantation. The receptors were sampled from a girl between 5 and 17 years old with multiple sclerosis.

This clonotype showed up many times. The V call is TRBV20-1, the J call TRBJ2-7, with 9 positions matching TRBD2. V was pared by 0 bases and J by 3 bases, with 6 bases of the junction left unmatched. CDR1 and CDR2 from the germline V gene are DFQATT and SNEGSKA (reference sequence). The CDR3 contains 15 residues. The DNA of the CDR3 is TGCAGTGCTAGAGACCGGACTAGCGCAATCTACGAGCAGTACTTC. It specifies CSARDRTSAIYEQYF.

The CDR3 DNA reads TGCAGTGCTATTCCCCAGGACAGGAACTATGGCTACACCTTC. It codes for CSAIPQDRNYGYTF. The rearrangement joins TRBV20-1 to TRBJ1-2; TRBD1 aligns across 7 bases. The length of the CDR3 is 14 residues. Germline trimming cut 4 bases from V and 2 bases from J; bases unmatched to any gene: 7. Germline CDR1 is DFQATT and CDR2 is SNEGSKA (reference sequence).

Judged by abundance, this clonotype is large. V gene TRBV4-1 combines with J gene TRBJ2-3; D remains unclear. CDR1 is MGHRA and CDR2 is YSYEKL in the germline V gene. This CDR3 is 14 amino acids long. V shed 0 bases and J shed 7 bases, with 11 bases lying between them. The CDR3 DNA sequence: TGCGCCAGCAGCCAAGAAGTGGGGATTTATACGCAGTATTTT. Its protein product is CASSQEVGIYTQYF.

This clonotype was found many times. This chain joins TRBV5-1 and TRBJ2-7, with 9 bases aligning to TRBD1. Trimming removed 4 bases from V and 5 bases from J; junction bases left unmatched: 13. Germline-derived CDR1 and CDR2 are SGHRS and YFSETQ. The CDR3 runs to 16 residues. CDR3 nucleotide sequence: TGCGCCAGCAGCCCAAAAACAGGGGGCGCCGGACACGAGCAGTACTTC. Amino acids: CASSPKTGGAGHEQYF.

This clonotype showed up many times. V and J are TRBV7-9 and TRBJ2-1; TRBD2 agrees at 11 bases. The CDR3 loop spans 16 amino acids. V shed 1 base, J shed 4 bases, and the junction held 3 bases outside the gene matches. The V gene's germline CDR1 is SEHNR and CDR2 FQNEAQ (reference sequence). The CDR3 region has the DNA TGTGCCAGCAGCTTAGTAGCGGGAGGGTCTTACAATGAGCAGTTCTTC. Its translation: CASSLVAGGSYNEQFF.

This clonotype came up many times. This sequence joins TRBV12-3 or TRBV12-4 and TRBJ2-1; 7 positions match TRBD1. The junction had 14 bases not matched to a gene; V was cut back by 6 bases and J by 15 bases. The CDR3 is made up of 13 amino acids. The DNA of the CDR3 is TGTGCCAGCAGCAAACAGGGGACCCCCCGTTGGTTCTTC. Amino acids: CASSKQGTPRWFF.

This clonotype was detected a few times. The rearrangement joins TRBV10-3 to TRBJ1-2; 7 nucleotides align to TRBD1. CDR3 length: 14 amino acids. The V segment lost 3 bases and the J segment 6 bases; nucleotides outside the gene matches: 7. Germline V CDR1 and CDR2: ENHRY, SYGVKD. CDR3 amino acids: CAISELGGFDGYTF. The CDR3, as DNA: TGTGCCATCAGTGAACTAGGGGGCTTCGATGGCTACACCTTC.

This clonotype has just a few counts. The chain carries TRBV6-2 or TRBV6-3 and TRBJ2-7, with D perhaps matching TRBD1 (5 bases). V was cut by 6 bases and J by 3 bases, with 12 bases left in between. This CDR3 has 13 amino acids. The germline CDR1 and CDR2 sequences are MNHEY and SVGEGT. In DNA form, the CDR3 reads TGTGCCAGCAGCGGACGGCAGGGCTACGAGCAGTACTTC. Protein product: CASSGRQGYEQYF.

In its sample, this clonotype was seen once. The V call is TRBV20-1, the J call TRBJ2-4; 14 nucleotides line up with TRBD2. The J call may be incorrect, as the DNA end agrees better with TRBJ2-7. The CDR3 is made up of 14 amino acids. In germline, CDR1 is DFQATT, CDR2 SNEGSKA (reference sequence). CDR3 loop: CSGTSGRKLDEQYF. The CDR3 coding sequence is TGCAGTGGGACTAGCGGGAGGAAACTCGACGAGCAGTACTTC.

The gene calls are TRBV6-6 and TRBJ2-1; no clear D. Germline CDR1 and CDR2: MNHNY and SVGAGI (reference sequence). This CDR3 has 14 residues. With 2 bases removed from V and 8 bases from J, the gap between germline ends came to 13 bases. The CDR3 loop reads CASSYAPHRDEQFF. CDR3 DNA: TGTGCCAGCAGTTACGCGCCCCATCGGGATGAGCAGTTCTTC.

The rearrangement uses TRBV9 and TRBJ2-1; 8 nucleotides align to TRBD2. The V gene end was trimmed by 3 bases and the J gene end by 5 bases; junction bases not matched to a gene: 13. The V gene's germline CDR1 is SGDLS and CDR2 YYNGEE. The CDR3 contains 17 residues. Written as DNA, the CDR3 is TGTGCCAGCAGCGACCCCTCTGTACGGGAGGGAAACAATGAGCAGTTCTTC. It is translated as CASSDPSVREGNNEQFF.

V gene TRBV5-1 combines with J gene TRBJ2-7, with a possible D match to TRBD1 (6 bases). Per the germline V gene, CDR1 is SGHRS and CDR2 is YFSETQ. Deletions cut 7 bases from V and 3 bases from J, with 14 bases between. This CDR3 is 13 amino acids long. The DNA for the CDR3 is TGCGCCAGCGCAGGGGACCCTCTCTACGAGCAGTACTTC. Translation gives CASAGDPLYEQYF. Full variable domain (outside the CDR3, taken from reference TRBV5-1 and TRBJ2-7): KAGVTQTPRYLIKTRGQQVTLSCSPISGHRSVSWYQQTPGQGLQFLFEYFSETQRNKGNFPGRFSGRQFSNSRSEMNVSTLELGDSALYLCASAGDPLYEQYFGPGTRLTVT.

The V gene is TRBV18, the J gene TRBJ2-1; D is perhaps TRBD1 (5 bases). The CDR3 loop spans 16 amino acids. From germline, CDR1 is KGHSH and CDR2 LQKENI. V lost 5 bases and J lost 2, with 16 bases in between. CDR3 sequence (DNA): TGTGCCAGCTCAACCCTAGGGGCGGCAACCTACAATGAGCAGTTCTTC. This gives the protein CASSTLGAATYNEQFF.

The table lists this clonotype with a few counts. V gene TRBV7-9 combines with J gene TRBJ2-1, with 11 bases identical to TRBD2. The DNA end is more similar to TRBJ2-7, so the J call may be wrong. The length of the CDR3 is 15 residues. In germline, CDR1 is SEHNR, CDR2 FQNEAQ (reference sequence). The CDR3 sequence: CASSLGTSGYNEQYF. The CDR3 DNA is TGTGCCAGCAGCCTCGGGACTAGCGGCTACAATGAGCAGTACTTC.

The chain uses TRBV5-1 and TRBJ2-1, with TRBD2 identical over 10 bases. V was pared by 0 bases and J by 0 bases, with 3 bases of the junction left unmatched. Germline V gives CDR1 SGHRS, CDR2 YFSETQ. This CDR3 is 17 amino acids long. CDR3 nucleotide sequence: TGCGCCAGCAGCTTGGACTCTAGCGGGAGCTCCTACAATGAGCAGTTCTTC. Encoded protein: CASSLDSSGSSYNEQFF.

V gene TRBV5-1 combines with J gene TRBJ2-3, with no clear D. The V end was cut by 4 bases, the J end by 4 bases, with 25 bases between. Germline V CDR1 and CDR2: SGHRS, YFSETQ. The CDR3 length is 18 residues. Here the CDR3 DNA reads TGCGCCAGCAGCATACCTGCCCCAACGAGGAGACGCGCAGATACGCAGTATTTT. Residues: CASSIPAPTRRRADTQYF.

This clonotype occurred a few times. CDR3 DNA: TGCGCCAGCAGCTTGGTGGCTAGCGGGAGAGTCGTCTACGAGCAGTACTTC. It codes for CASSLVASGRVVYEQYF. The chain carries TRBV5-1 and TRBJ2-7; 10 positions match TRBD2. The V gene end was trimmed by 0 bases and the J gene end by 3 bases; junction bases not matched to a gene: 9. The CDR3 runs 17 residues. Looked up from germline, CDR1 is SGHRS and CDR2 is YFSETQ.

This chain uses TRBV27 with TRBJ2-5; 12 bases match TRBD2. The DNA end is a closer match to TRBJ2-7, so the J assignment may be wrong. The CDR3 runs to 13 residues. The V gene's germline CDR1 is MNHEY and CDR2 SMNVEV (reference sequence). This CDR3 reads CASKLAGGYEQYF. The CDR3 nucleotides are TGTGCCAGTAAGCTAGCGGGAGGGTACGAGCAGTACTTC.

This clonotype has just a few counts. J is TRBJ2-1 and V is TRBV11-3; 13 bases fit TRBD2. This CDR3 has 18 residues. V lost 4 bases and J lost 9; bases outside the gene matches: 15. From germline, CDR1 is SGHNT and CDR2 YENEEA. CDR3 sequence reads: CASSSRPLLAGGPSEQFF. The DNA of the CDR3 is TGTGCCAGCAGCTCCCGCCCCTTACTAGCGGGAGGGCCTAGTGAGCAGTTCTTC. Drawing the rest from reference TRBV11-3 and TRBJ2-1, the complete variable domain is EAGVVQSPRYKIIEKKQPVAFWCNPISGHNTLYWYLQNLGQGPELLIRYENEEAVDDSQLPKDRFSAERLKGVDSTLKIQPAELGDSAVYLCASSSRPLLAGGPSEQFFGPGTRLTVL.

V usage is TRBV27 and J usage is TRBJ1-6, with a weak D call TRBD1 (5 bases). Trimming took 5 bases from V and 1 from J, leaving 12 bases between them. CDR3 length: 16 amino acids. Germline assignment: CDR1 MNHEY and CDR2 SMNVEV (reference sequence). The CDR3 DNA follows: TGTGCCAGCAGTCTCCGACAGTTTTCCTATAATTCACCCCTCCACTTT. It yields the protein CASSLRQFSYNSPLHF.

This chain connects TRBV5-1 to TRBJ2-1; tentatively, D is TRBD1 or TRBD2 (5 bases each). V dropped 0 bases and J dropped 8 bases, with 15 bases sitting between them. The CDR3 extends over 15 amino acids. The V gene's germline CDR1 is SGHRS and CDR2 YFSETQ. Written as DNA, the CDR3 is TGCGCCAGCAGCTTGGCCAAGTTGGGGGTTGATGAGCAGTTCTTC. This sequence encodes CASSLAKLGVDEQFF.

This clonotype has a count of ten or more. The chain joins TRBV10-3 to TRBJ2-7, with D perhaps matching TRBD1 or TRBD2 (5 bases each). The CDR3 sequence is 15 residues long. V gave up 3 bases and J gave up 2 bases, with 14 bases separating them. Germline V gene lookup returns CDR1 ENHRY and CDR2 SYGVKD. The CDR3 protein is CAISDPGTAAYEQYF. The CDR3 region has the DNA TGTGCCATCAGTGACCCCGGGACGGCTGCCTACGAGCAGTACTTC.

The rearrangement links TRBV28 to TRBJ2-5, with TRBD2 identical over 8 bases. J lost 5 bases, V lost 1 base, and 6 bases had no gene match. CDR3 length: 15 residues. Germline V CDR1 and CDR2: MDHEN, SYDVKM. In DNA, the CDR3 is TGTGCCAGCAGTTTATCCCCGGGCGGGGGGGAGACCCAGTACTTC. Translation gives CASSLSPGGGETQYF. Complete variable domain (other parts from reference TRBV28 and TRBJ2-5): DVKVTQSSRYLVKRTGEKVFLECVQDMDHENMFWYRQDPGLGLRLIYFSYDVKMKEKGDIPEGYSVSREKKERFSLILESASTNQTSMYLCASSLSPGGGETQYFGPGTRLLVL.

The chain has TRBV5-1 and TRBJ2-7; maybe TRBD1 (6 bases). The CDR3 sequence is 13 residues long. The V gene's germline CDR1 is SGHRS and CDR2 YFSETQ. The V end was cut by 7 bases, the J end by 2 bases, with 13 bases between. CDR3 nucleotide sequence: TGCGCCAGCGCACCGGACAGAGCCTACGAGCAGTACTTC. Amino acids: CASAPDRAYEQYF.

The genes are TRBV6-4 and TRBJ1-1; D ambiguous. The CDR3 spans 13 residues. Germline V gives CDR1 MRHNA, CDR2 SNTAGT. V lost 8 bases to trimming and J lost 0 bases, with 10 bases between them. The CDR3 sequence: CASSTALNTEAFF. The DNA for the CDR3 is TGTGCCAGCTCCACGGCGTTGAACACTGAAGCTTTCTTT.

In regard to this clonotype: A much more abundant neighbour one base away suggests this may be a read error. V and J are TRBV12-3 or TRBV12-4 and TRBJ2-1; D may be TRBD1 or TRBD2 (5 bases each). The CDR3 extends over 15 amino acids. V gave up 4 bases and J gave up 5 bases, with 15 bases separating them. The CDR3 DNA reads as TGTGCCAGCAGTTACGAGGGGCTATTGAACAATGAGCAGTTCTTC. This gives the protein CASSYEGLLNNEQFF.

In nucleotides, the CDR3 is TGCGCCAGCAGCGATGGTCGTGTGAACACTGAAGCTTTCTTT. It codes for CASSDGRVNTEAFF. V gene TRBV5-1 combines with J gene TRBJ1-1; D unresolved. This CDR3 comprises 14 residues. Trimming pared 4 bases from V and 0 bases from J, leaving 10 bases between. The germline V gene has CDR1 SGHRS and CDR2 YFSETQ. Together with reference TRBV5-1 and TRBJ1-1, the CDR3 gives the full variable domain: KAGVTQTPRYLIKTRGQQVTLSCSPISGHRSVSWYQQTPGQGLQFLFEYFSETQRNKGNFPGRFSGRQFSNSRSEMNVSTLELGDSALYLCASSDGRVNTEAFFGQGTRLTVV.